The clone carrying this T cell receptor beta chain has only a few counts. Antigen unknown. Preparation of the TCRbeta library used unique molecular identifiers. MiXCR, run by TCRdb on the PCR reads, gives a single entry per CDR3 protein. The table has under 750,000 distinct CDR3 sequences, 23% seen once. The trim removed 5 bases at V and 5 bases at J, leaving 10 bases unmatched. The CDR3 runs to 14 residues. Looked up from germline, CDR1 is DFQATT and CDR2 is SNEGSKA (reference sequence). This sample stems from a study of T-cell reconstitution after alpha-beta-depleted transplantation in children. Findings of the study overall: Among T cells one year after transplant, newly produced cells accounted for most counts and diversity. Where alpha-beta T cells came from about two months after transplant was reportedly several hundred expanded graft clones.

Sequenced material: PBMCs, mostly from graft donor cells, taken 360 days after TCRalphabeta/CD19-depleted stem cell transplant. The sequence was obtained from a boy in the first two years of life who had a stem cell transplant for acute myeloid leukemia, so the T cells may come from the graft donor. The V call is TRBV20-1, the J call TRBJ2-3, with 7 bases matching TRBD2. CDR3 sequence (DNA): TGCAGTGCTGGGGTGATGCTAGCGGTAGATACGCAGTATTTT. Its protein product is CSAGVMLAVDTQYF.